This T cell receptor beta chain was captured by sequencing in a study of blood T cell repertoires in COVID-19. In its sample, this clone was seen many times. The length of the CDR3 is 14 residues. V shed 4 bases and J shed 4 bases, with 13 bases lying between them. From germline, CDR1 is SGHVS and CDR2 FQNEAQ. Measured with immunoSEQ multiplex PCR; TCRdb has only the in-frame clones, and not every one. The repertoire includes approximately 270,000 clones, approximately 85% of them detected once, and 11% sits in the top ten. The chain recombines TRBV7-8 with TRBJ1-2, with TRBD1 as a possible D gene (6 bases). Material: peripheral blood. The TCR was taken from a woman in her 70s with acute or convalescent COVID-19. The CDR3 DNA reads as TGTGCCAGCAGCTACAGGGAAGGGCGCTATGGCTACACCTTC. It yields the protein CASSYREGRYGYTF.